Sequencing of this T cell receptor (beta chain) was carried out in a study of control samples from healthy donors and cancer patients. Data came from immunoSEQ multiplex PCR; TCRdb stores just in-frame clones and leaves some out. This table holds about 84,000 clones, 80% to 90% found once. The CDR3 covers 16 residues. The germline V gene has CDR1 SGHRS and CDR2 YFSETQ. Trimming removed 4 bases at V and 4 bases at J, with 21 bases between. The specimen sequenced was PBMCs. This chain joins TRBV5-1 and TRBJ2-7; a weak D match, TRBD1 (5 bases). The sequence derives from a man aged 55 to 70 with head and neck cancer. This CDR3 is CASSTGPTPSSYEQYF. In DNA form, the CDR3 reads TGCGCCAGCAGCACAGGACCAACCCCCTCATCTTACGAGCAGTACTTC.